The 7 T cell receptor beta chains reported below all come from one sample, sequenced in a study. TCRdb reprocessed the 5' RACE reads with MiXCR, giving one entry per CDR3 protein. This sample has 35,000 to 50,000 distinct CDR3 sequences, with about a fifth found just once. Tregs were sorted as CD4+CD25+CD127-/low cells. The material sequenced was Tregs sorted from a lymph node. These receptors were taken from a female donor with breast cancer.

The V gene is TRBV20-1, the J gene TRBJ2-7; a possible D gene is TRBD1 (5 bases). V was cut by 0 bases and J by 3 bases, with 12 bases left in between. Germline V lookup: CDR1 DFQATT, CDR2 SNEGSKA (reference sequence). The CDR3 is 14 amino acids. CDR3: CSARDEDSFYEQYF. The CDR3 DNA reads as TGCAGTGCTAGAGATGAAGACAGTTTCTACGAGCAGTACTTC.

A remark on this clonotype: A single base separates this from a much larger clone, so it may be a read error. As the CDR3 is not closed by the conserved phenylalanine or tryptophan, this likely results from a read error. The V call is TRBV20-1, the J call TRBJ1-3; D ambiguous. V was cut by 0 bases and J by 2 bases, with 14 bases left in between. CDR3 length equals 16 residues. Germline CDR1 is DFQATT and CDR2 is SNEGSKA (reference sequence). This chain's CDR3 is CSARDLGREAGNTIYY. In DNA form, the CDR3 reads TGCAGTGCTAGAGATCTAGGACGGGAGGCTGGAAACACCATATATTAT.

Worth noting for this clonotype: Sequence at one end of the junction differs from germline and may be a read error. The CDR3 nucleotides are TGCAGTGCTAATCGACAGGGCAACACCGGGGAGCTATTTTTT. Translating gives CSANRQGNTGELFF. The V and J genes are TRBV20-1 and TRBJ2-2; TRBD1 matches 7 bases. CDR1 and CDR2 from the germline V gene are DFQATT and SNEGSKA (reference sequence). CDR3 size: 14 residues.

There are a few counts of this clonotype. CDR3 region: CATHKGMNTEAFF. As DNA, the CDR3 is TGTGCCACGCACAAGGGGATGAACACTGAAGCTTTCTTT. The chain is built from TRBV6-5 and TRBJ1-1, with D tentatively TRBD1 (5 bases). In germline, CDR1 is MNHEY, CDR2 SVGAGI. The CDR3 length is 13 residues. V was cut by 10 bases and J by 0 bases, with 12 bases left in between.

The rearrangement uses TRBV9 and TRBJ2-3; TRBD2 might be the D (5 bases). CDR3 length: 16 amino acids. V lost 3 bases to trimming and J lost 1 base, with 15 bases between them. CDR1 is SGDLS and CDR2 is YYNGEE in the germline V gene. CDR3 sequence: CASSGTAGRGTDTQYF. The CDR3 region has the DNA TGTGCCAGCAGCGGGACTGCGGGTAGGGGCACAGATACGCAGTATTTT.

The J gene is TRBJ1-1, the V gene TRBV14, with D unclear. CDR3 size: 14 residues. The germline V gene has CDR1 SGHDN and CDR2 FVKESK. Trimming removed 4 bases from V and 3 bases from J, with 12 bases in between. The CDR3 loop is CASSRTLYDTEAFF. The CDR3 nucleotides are TGTGCCAGCAGCCGAACCCTTTATGACACTGAAGCTTTCTTT.

Of note for this clonotype: One base away lies a much larger clone, so this may be a sequencing read error. Since no conserved phenylalanine or tryptophan closes the CDR3, a read error is the likely cause. The V call is TRBV30, the J call TRBJ2-1; 9 bases match TRBD1. The CDR3 totals 14 residues. The trim removed 0 bases at V and 8 bases at J, leaving 5 bases unmatched. Germline-derived CDR1 and CDR2 are GTSNPN and SVGIG (reference sequence). The CDR3 coding sequence is TGTGCCTGGAGTGTCGGGACAGGGACCGATGAGCAGTTCCTC. This sequence encodes CAWSVGTGTDEQFL.